The 28 T cell receptor beta chains below were found in one sample sequenced in a study of blood T cells in healthy people across ages. Combining a sample-barcoded 5' primer with a J-beta primer mix, a second PCR ran for roughly 7 to 11 cycles. TCRdb redid the calling of the 5' RACE reads with MiXCR, one entry per CDR3 protein. The sample contains hundreds of thousands of distinct CDR3 sequences, 58% of which appear only once. Sequencing used blood. Receptor source: a man aged 30 to 45 in good health.

V usage is TRBV11-1 and J usage is TRBJ2-7, with D maybe TRBD1 (5 bases). Per the germline V gene, CDR1 is SGHAT and CDR2 is FQDESV (reference sequence). The V end was cut by 2 bases, the J end by 0 bases, with 11 bases between. The CDR3 extends over 15 amino acids. In DNA form, the CDR3 reads TGTGCCAGCAGCTTACAGGGTTCCATCTCCTACGAGCAGTACTTC. Protein product: CASSLQGSISYEQYF.

The genes are TRBV11-1 and TRBJ2-3, with D unresolved. Germline V lookup: CDR1 SGHAT, CDR2 FQDESV (reference sequence). Between the trimmed V and J ends, which lost 7 bases and 5 bases, there was a span of 16 bases. The CDR3 length is 14 residues. CDR3 in DNA: TGTGCCAGCACCACCTCGAGCGTACAAGATACGCAGTATTTT. Its protein is CASTTSSVQDTQYF.

This sequence joins TRBV20-1 and TRBJ2-1, with TRBD2 matching 13 bases. V lost 3 bases, J lost 4 bases, and 3 bases stayed unmatched. Germline V gene data show CDR1 as DFQATT and CDR2 as SNEGSKA (reference sequence). This CDR3 is 15 amino acids long. CDR3 nucleotide sequence: TGCAGTGCTAGTAGACTAGCGGGGGGTTACAATGAGCAGTTCTTC. Amino acid sequence: CSASRLAGGYNEQFF.

This clonotype has just a few counts. This rearrangement joins TRBV7-2 to TRBJ2-3, with 7 bases identical to TRBD2. Germline V gene sequence: CDR1 SGHTA, CDR2 FQGNSA. The junction had 5 bases not matched to a gene; V was cut back by 2 bases and J by 0 bases. The CDR3 has 16 residues. CDR3 sequence reads: CASSLSSGGSTDTQYF. The CDR3 DNA sequence: TGTGCCAGCAGCTTATCGTCGGGGGGTAGCACAGATACGCAGTATTTT.

The chain is built from TRBV7-2 and TRBJ2-6, with D tentatively TRBD2 (5 bases). Trimming stripped 0 bases from V and 0 bases from J, with 9 bases between. The CDR3 loop spans 17 amino acids. Looked up from germline, CDR1 is SGHTA and CDR2 is FQGNSA. CDR3 protein: CASSLAGSGSGANVLTF. The CDR3 DNA follows: TGTGCCAGCAGCTTAGCCGGCAGCGGCTCTGGGGCCAACGTCCTGACTTTC.

Concerning this clonotype itself: The junction does not match germline at one end; this may be a read error. V and J are TRBV5-1 and TRBJ2-5; possible D gene TRBD2, 6 bases. The CDR3 totals 15 residues. Germline CDR1 is SGHRS and CDR2 is YFSETQ. The CDR3 sequence is CASSLGAGYEETRYF. For the CDR3, the DNA is TGCGCCAGCAGCTTGGGGGCGGGGTACGAAGAGACCCGGTACTTC.

This clonotype was counted only a few times. This rearrangement joins TRBV4-3 to TRBJ2-7; D unresolved. CDR1 and CDR2 from the germline V gene are LGHNA and YSLEER. V shed 4 bases and J shed 0 bases, with 13 bases lying between them. CDR3 length: 15 amino acids. In nucleotides, the CDR3 is TGCGCCAGCAGCCCACACTCTTTGGCCTCCTACGAGCAGTACTTC. Translating gives CASSPHSLASYEQYF.

CDR3 sequence: CASGVVKEKLFF. DNA for the CDR3: TGTGCCAGCGGGGTCGTAAAGGAAAAACTGTTTTTT. This chain joins TRBV12-3 or TRBV12-4 and TRBJ1-4; D gene unclear. This CDR3 has 12 residues. The V gene lost 8 bases and the J gene lost 8 bases, with 12 bases spanning the gap.

V is TRBV10-3 and J is TRBJ1-2, with 7 bases that match TRBD1. J was trimmed by 6 bases and V by 5 bases; bases with no gene match: 6. Per germline, CDR1 ENHRY and CDR2 SYGVKD. CDR3 length: 13 amino acids. CDR3 sequence (DNA): TGTGCCATCAGTCAAAATCAGGGGGATGGCTACACCTTC. Protein: CAISQNQGDGYTF.

CDR3 coding DNA: TGCAGTGCCCTGGGCGCAGGGACTAAAAACATTCAGTACTTC. This gives the protein CSALGAGTKNIQYF. The chain has TRBV20-1 and TRBJ2-4, with a possible D match to TRBD2 (6 bases). CDR1 is DFQATT and CDR2 is SNEGSKA in the germline V gene (reference sequence). Trimming took off 6 bases at V and 4 bases at J, with 16 bases between the two ends. The CDR3 has 14 residues.

Only a few counts were recorded for this clonotype. The chain joins TRBV15 to TRBJ2-7; D is possibly TRBD1 or TRBD2 (5 bases each). V lost 0 bases to trimming and J lost 12 bases, with 15 bases between them. Germline V CDR1 and CDR2: LNHNV, YYDKDF (reference sequence). There are 13 residues in the CDR3. The CDR3 coding sequence is TGTGCCACCAGCAGAGATCTCACGGGACGGCTGTACTTC. It translates to CATSRDLTGRLYF. The whole variable domain, filled in from reference TRBV15 and TRBJ2-7, reads DAMVIQNPRYQVTQFGKPVTLSCSQTLNHNVMYWYQQKSSQAPKLLFHYYDKDFNNEADTPDNFQSRRPNTSFCFLDIRSPGLGDTAMYLCATSRDLTGRLYFGPGTRLTVT.

V gene TRBV6-6 combines with J gene TRBJ1-5; 9 bases are shared with TRBD1. The CDR3 is 17 residues long. V shed 5 bases, J shed 2 bases, and the junction held 10 bases outside the gene matches. Germline lookup yields CDR1 MNHNY and CDR2 SVGAGI (reference sequence). CDR3 loop: CASSPWGGQGGNQPQHF. The CDR3 bases are TGTGCCAGCAGTCCCTGGGGGGGACAGGGAGGCAATCAGCCCCAGCATTTT.

The chain recombines TRBV11-1 with TRBJ1-2; D is undetermined. CDR1 and CDR2 (germline): SGHAT, FQDESV (reference sequence). V lost 1 base and J 6 bases, leaving 9 bases between the germline ends. The CDR3 runs 13 residues. CDR3 region: CASSLGGIDGYTF. The CDR3 DNA is TGTGCCAGCAGCTTAGGAGGGATTGATGGCTACACCTTC.

The genes are TRBV6-5 and TRBJ1-2; no reliable D call. The CDR3 covers 14 residues. Germline-derived CDR1 and CDR2 are MNHEY and SVGAGI. V was cut by 2 bases and J by 8 bases, with 15 bases left in between. The CDR3 here is CASSYIGVSRGYTF. The CDR3 region has the DNA TGTGCCAGCAGTTACATCGGGGTTTCACGAGGCTACACCTTC.

This chain connects TRBV7-2 to TRBJ2-7; TRBD2 might be the D (5 bases). There are 15 residues in the CDR3. Trimming removed 3 bases at V and 3 bases at J, with 15 bases between. Germline CDR1 and CDR2: SGHTA and FQGNSA. The CDR3 sequence: CASSLYSVGLYEQYF. CDR3 in DNA: TGTGCCAGCAGCTTGTATAGCGTGGGCCTCTACGAGCAGTACTTC.

V usage is TRBV6-2 or TRBV6-3 and J usage is TRBJ1-2; D unclear. This CDR3 contains 15 residues. The germline CDR1 and CDR2 sequences are MNHEY and SVGEGT. With 2 bases removed from V and 6 bases from J, the gap between germline ends came to 16 bases. The CDR3 sequence is CASSYPGYGTDGYTF. The CDR3, as DNA: TGTGCCAGCAGTTACCCGGGATACGGCACGGATGGCTACACCTTC.

The CDR3 protein is CASSPDRGSFYEQYF. The CDR3 nucleotides are TGTGCCAGCAGCCCGGACAGGGGGAGTTTCTACGAGCAGTACTTC. The chain couples TRBV7-8 to TRBJ2-7; 10 bases align to TRBD1. The CDR3 totals 15 residues. Germline CDR1 SGHVS, CDR2 FQNEAQ. V gave up 5 bases and J gave up 3 bases; unmatched junction bases: 7.

The V call is TRBV5-1, the J call TRBJ2-3; 8 positions agree with TRBD1. V dropped 0 bases and J dropped 6; count of bases not matched to a gene: 6. CDR1 SGHRS and CDR2 YFSETQ come from the germline V gene. The CDR3 length is 15 residues. CDR3 sequence: CASSLEAGGIDTQYF. The DNA of the CDR3 is TGCGCCAGCAGCTTGGAGGCAGGGGGCATCGATACGCAGTATTTT. Filled out from reference TRBV5-1 and TRBJ2-3, the complete variable domain reads KAGVTQTPRYLIKTRGQQVTLSCSPISGHRSVSWYQQTPGQGLQFLFEYFSETQRNKGNFPGRFSGRQFSNSRSEMNVSTLELGDSALYLCASSLEAGGIDTQYFGPGTRLTVL.

On this clonotype itself: Compared with germline, one end of the junction differs, possibly owing to a read error. CDR3 sequence reads: CASSPVGAGQYGYTF. In nucleotides, the CDR3 is TGCGCCAGCTCACCAGTTGGGGCAGGACAATATGGCTACACCTTC. The genes are TRBV18 and TRBJ1-2, with D possibly TRBD1 on 5 matching bases. CDR1 KGHSH and CDR2 LQKENI come from the germline V gene. The CDR3 has 15 amino acids.

In its sample, this clonotype was seen a few times. The V call is TRBV7-2, the J call TRBJ2-1; D ambiguous. The CDR3 has 15 residues. V lost 7 bases and J lost 6, with 19 bases in between. Germline values: CDR1 SGHTA, CDR2 FQGNSA. Here the CDR3 reads CASKGRPSQSNEQFF. The CDR3 nucleotides read TGTGCCAGCAAAGGTCGACCATCCCAATCCAATGAGCAGTTCTTC.

The V and J genes are TRBV7-2 and TRBJ1-1, with TRBD1 as a possible D gene (6 bases). V was trimmed by 3 bases and J by 1 base, leaving 15 bases between them. CDR3 size: 16 residues. Germline loops: CDR1 SGHTA, CDR2 FQGNSA. CDR3 nucleotides: TGTGCCAGCAGCTTCGCAAGTTCGGGGGCGAACACTGAAGCTTTCTTT. Protein product: CASSFASSGANTEAFF.

The chain recombines TRBV20-1 with TRBJ2-7; 8 nucleotides match TRBD1. The trim removed 6 bases at V and 5 bases at J, leaving 9 bases unmatched. The length of the CDR3 is 13 residues. Germline V gene sequence: CDR1 DFQATT, CDR2 SNEGSKA (reference sequence). The CDR3 coding sequence is TGCAGTGCCAGACAGGGGTTGGTCAACGAGCAGTACTTC. Its protein is CSARQGLVNEQYF.

V usage is TRBV7-3 and J usage is TRBJ1-2, with D tentatively TRBD1 (6 bases). The V end was cut by 2 bases, the J end by 6 bases, with 10 bases between. CDR3 length equals 13 residues. Per germline, CDR1 SGHTA and CDR2 FQGTGA. The CDR3 here is CASSLQGIDGYTF. The CDR3 nucleotides read TGTGCCAGCAGCTTACAGGGGATTGATGGCTACACCTTC.

The V and J genes are TRBV6-6 and TRBJ2-3, with D unclear. V dropped 1 base and J dropped 6 bases, with 8 bases sitting between them. The V gene's germline CDR1 is MNHNY and CDR2 SVGAGI (reference sequence). CDR3 length: 13 amino acids. The CDR3 region is CASSYFLPDTQYF. CDR3 DNA: TGTGCCAGCAGTTACTTCCTCCCTGATACGCAGTATTTT.

This clonotype occurred once. The chain combines TRBV3-1 with TRBJ2-1, with 8 positions matching TRBD2. Germline CDR1 reads LGHDT; CDR2 reads YNNKEL (reference sequence). The V gene end was trimmed by 1 base and the J gene end by 5 bases; junction bases not matched to a gene: 4. The CDR3 extends over 15 amino acids. In DNA form, the CDR3 reads TGTGCCAGCAGCCAAGGTATTAGCGGGAACAATGAGCAGTTCTTC. The encoded protein is CASSQGISGNNEQFF.

As for this clonotype: One junction end does not reproduce the germline sequence, and a read error may be involved. This chain connects TRBV7-2 to TRBJ2-5; TRBD2 matches 7 bases. Germline values: CDR1 SGHTA, CDR2 FQGNSA. The CDR3 is 15 amino acids. CDR3: CASTLGSTGGETQYF. The CDR3 nucleotides read TGTGCCAGCACCTTAGGCTCGACGGGAGGAGAGACCCAGTACTTC. Drawing the rest from reference TRBV7-2 and TRBJ2-5, the complete variable domain is GAGVSQSPSNKVTEKGKDVELRCDPISGHTALYWYRQSLGQGLEFLIYFQGNSAPDKSGLPSDRFSAERTGGSVSTLTIQRTQQEDSAVYLCASTLGSTGGETQYFGPGTRLLVL.

This clonotype appeared a few times. V and J are TRBV5-1 and TRBJ1-1; TRBD1 might be the D (5 bases). The CDR3 length is 16 residues. Looked up from germline, CDR1 is SGHRS and CDR2 is YFSETQ. The germline V and J ends were trimmed by 4 bases and 2 bases, with 18 bases remaining between them. CDR3 DNA: TGCGCCAGCAGCCCGGACACGCTTAATGTAAACACTGAAGCTTTCTTT. This codes for CASSPDTLNVNTEAFF.

V is TRBV7-9 and J is TRBJ2-5; TRBD2 might be the D (6 bases). Germline V lookup: CDR1 SEHNR, CDR2 FQNEAQ (reference sequence). The CDR3 is 13 residues long. Trimming removed 5 bases from V and 5 bases from J, with 12 bases in between. The CDR3 DNA follows: TGTGCCAGCAGCCGCGGGACCTCTGAGACCCAGTACTTC. Its protein is CASSRGTSETQYF. The whole variable domain, remainder taken from reference TRBV7-9 and TRBJ2-5, is DTGVSQNPRHKITKRGQNVTFRCDPISEHNRLYWYRQTLGQGPEFLTYFQNEAQLEKSRLLSDRFSAERPKGSFSTLEIQRTEQGDSAMYLCASSRGTSETQYFGPGTRLLVL.